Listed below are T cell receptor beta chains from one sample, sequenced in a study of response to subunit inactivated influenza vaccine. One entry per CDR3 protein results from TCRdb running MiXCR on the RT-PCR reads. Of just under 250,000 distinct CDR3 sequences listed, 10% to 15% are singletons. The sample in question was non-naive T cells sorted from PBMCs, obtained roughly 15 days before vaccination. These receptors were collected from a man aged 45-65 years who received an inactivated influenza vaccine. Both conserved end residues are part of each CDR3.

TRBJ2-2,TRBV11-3,CASRAGTGSGELFF
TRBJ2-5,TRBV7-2,CASSVRQQETQYF
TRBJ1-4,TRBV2,CASSVGTTGQNEKLFF
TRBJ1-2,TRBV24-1,CATSDPGRNAYGYTF
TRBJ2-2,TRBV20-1,CSATQGGELFF
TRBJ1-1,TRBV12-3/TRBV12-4,CASSFTAGGTEAFF
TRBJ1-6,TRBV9,CASSVLTAWDSPLHF
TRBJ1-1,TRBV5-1,CASSLAQGTFEAFF
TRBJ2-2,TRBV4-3,CASSQVIKRGSGELFF
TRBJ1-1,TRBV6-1,CASSEAHGLTEAFF
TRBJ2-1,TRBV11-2,CASSFSDGGVMNEQFF
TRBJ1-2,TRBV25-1,CASSEPGQGANYGYTF
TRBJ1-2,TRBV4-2,CASSQDPAENYGYTF
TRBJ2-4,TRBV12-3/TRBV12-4,CASSPGEGGAKNIQYF
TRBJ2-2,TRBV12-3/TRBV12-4,CTLSLDPRIRGTGELFF
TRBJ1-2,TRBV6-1,CASSARQQVNGYTF
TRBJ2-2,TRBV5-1,CASSALPGTVNTGELFF
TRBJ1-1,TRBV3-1,CASSPPGTGGTEAFF
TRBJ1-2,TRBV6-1,CASSPLWQLNYGYTF
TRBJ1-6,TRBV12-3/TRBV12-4,CASSHRVMGSPLHF
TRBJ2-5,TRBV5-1,CASSYRGRMETQYF
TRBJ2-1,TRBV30,CACRMRANEQFF
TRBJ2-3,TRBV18,CASSVGQSTDTQYF